Below, 25 T cell receptor beta chains from the same sample are listed, as sequenced in a study of post-analysis software for immune sequencing data. Carried by the TCR beta cDNA libraries were unique molecular identifiers. Each CDR3 protein is one row after TCRdb ran MiXCR on the PCR reads. The sample contains 650,000 to 850,000 distinct CDR3 sequences, 40% to 55% of which appear only once. Study outcomes and limitations: TRBV5-6, TRBV5-1 and TRBV20-1 were among about 5 TRBV segments more frequent in patients than controls.

These TCRs are of unknown antigen specificity. The sample consisted of blood. These receptors were obtained from a girl aged 5 to 17 with multiple sclerosis.

This clonotype was counted only a few times. The CDR3, as DNA: TGTGCCAGCAGCTTGGAAGGGCTAGCGGGAGGGAGTAGGGAGCAGTTCTTC. Protein product: CASSLEGLAGGSREQFF. The chain uses TRBV5-4 and TRBJ2-1; 12 nucleotides agree with TRBD2. V trimming: 0 bases; J trimming: 10 bases; junction bases outside the gene matches: 11. The V gene's germline CDR1 is SGHNT and CDR2 YYREEE (reference sequence). This CDR3 comprises 17 residues.

The rearrangement links TRBV6-5 to TRBJ2-1, with 16 bases aligning to TRBD2. CDR1 and CDR2 from the germline V gene are MNHEY and SVGAGI. The CDR3 is 17 amino acids. Losses at the gene ends were 2 bases for V and 10 bases for J; bases not matched to a gene: 8. CDR3 loop: CASSYTGTSGRAWEQFF. The CDR3 DNA reads TGTGCCAGCAGTTACACCGGGACTAGCGGGAGGGCCTGGGAGCAGTTCTTC.

The chain employs TRBV5-5 and TRBJ2-7; 10 nucleotides agree with TRBD2. The V and J ends lost 4 bases and 2 bases, in that order; junction bases with no gene match: 6. Germline loops: CDR1 SGHKS, CDR2 YYEKEE (reference sequence). The CDR3 is 15 amino acids. The CDR3: CASSGGTSVAYEQYF. For the CDR3, the DNA is TGTGCCAGCAGCGGCGGGACTAGCGTGGCCTACGAGCAGTACTTC.

There are a few counts of this clonotype. This sequence joins TRBV29-1 and TRBJ2-5, with D hard to call. Trimming pared 4 bases from V and 4 bases from J, leaving 13 bases between. Germline V lookup: CDR1 SQVTM, CDR2 ANQGSEA. The CDR3 has 13 residues. Here the CDR3 DNA reads TGCAGCGTTGGAGTAGCTGGCGGAGAGACCCAGTACTTC. It codes for CSVGVAGGETQYF. The variable domain in full, with the rest retrieved from reference TRBV29-1 and TRBJ2-5, is SAVISQKPSRDICQRGTSLTIQCQVDSQVTMMFWYRQQPGQSLTLIATANQGSEATYESGFVIDKFPISRPNLTFSTLTVSNMSPEDSSIYLCSVGVAGGETQYFGPGTRLLVL.

This clonotype has just a few counts. The V call is TRBV29-1, the J call TRBJ2-5, with D perhaps being TRBD1 or TRBD2 (6 bases each). In germline, CDR1 is SQVTM, CDR2 ANQGSEA. The V gene lost 4 bases and the J gene lost 7 bases, with 10 bases spanning the gap. The CDR3 runs to 11 residues. The chain's CDR3 is CSVGGAGTQYF. CDR3 nucleotide sequence: TGCAGCGTTGGGGGGGCTGGGACCCAGTACTTC.

V and J are TRBV7-2 and TRBJ2-3; D is perhaps TRBD1 or TRBD2 (5 bases each). CDR3 size: 17 residues. V was pared by 7 bases and J by 0 bases, with 20 bases between. Looked up from germline, CDR1 is SGHTA and CDR2 is FQGNSA. In DNA, the CDR3 is TGTGCCAGCAACAATCCCGGGACCCCTCGGAGCACAGATACGCAGTATTTT. Its protein is CASNNPGTPRSTDTQYF.

In regard to this clonotype: This may come from a read error, since a much larger clone is one base off. The V call is TRBV29-1, the J call TRBJ1-5, with D possibly matching TRBD1 (5 bases). This CDR3 region has 14 residues. Germline lookup yields CDR1 SQVTM and CDR2 ANQGSEA. Trimming cost V 4 bases and J 5 bases, with 15 bases left between them. CDR3 DNA: TGCAGCGTTGGCGGGGGGAATGGCGATCAGCCCCAGCATTTT. Translating gives CSVGGGNGDQPQHF.

V gene TRBV7-9 combines with J gene TRBJ2-1; TRBD2 matches at 8 bases. Germline-derived CDR1 and CDR2 are SEHNR and FQNEAQ (reference sequence). The length of the CDR3 is 16 residues. V was pared by 5 bases and J by 8 bases, with 14 bases of the junction left unmatched. The CDR3 loop is CASSKIAGRTIDEQFF. The CDR3, as DNA: TGTGCCAGCAGCAAAATAGCGGGAAGAACAATCGATGAGCAGTTCTTC.

J is TRBJ2-1 and V is TRBV20-1; 10 bases align to TRBD2. V trimming: 0 bases; J trimming: 7 bases; junction bases outside the gene matches: 9. In germline, CDR1 is DFQATT, CDR2 SNEGSKA (reference sequence). This CDR3 has 16 amino acids. In DNA, the CDR3 is TGCAGTGCTAGAGAACCTCTAGCGGGAGAGGTGAATGAGCAGTTCTTC. This encodes CSAREPLAGEVNEQFF.

This clonotype has just a few counts. This chain joins TRBV5-1 and TRBJ2-1; tentatively, D is TRBD1 (5 bases). The CDR3 runs to 15 residues. V lost 0 bases and J lost 4, with 11 bases in between. Germline V CDR1 and CDR2: SGHRS, YFSETQ. This CDR3 is CASSLEGSPYNEQFF. Here the CDR3 DNA reads TGCGCCAGCAGCTTGGAGGGGTCCCCATACAATGAGCAGTTCTTC. Using reference TRBV5-1 and TRBJ2-1 for the parts outside the CDR3, the full variable domain is KAGVTQTPRYLIKTRGQQVTLSCSPISGHRSVSWYQQTPGQGLQFLFEYFSETQRNKGNFPGRFSGRQFSNSRSEMNVSTLELGDSALYLCASSLEGSPYNEQFFGPGTRLTVL.

In this sample, this clonotype turned up a few times. V usage is TRBV29-1 and J usage is TRBJ2-6; D is uncertain. Germline CDR1 SQVTM, CDR2 ANQGSEA. V lost 0 bases and J 0 bases, leaving 3 bases between the germline ends. There are 14 residues in the CDR3. CDR3 loop: CSVEDSSGANVLTF. CDR3 coding DNA: TGCAGCGTTGAAGACAGCTCTGGGGCCAACGTCCTGACTTTC.

This clonotype was counted between two and nine times. The CDR3 nucleotides read TGCGCCAGCAGCAGCCGAGCGGGAGGGCCTTCCTACGAGCAGTACTTC. Translation gives CASSSRAGGPSYEQYF. The genes are TRBV5-1 and TRBJ2-7; 10 bases map to TRBD2. The trim removed 4 bases at V and 1 base at J, leaving 8 bases unmatched. The germline V gene encodes CDR1 SGHRS and CDR2 YFSETQ. The CDR3 extends over 16 amino acids.

This rearrangement joins TRBV11-2 to TRBJ2-4; 8 positions agree with TRBD2. There are 19 residues in the CDR3. The V and J ends lost 1 base and 0 bases, in that order; junction bases with no gene match: 11. The germline gives CDR1 SGHAT, CDR2 FQNNGV. The CDR3 sequence is CASSLGENPGLVAKNIQYF. CDR3 nucleotides: TGTGCCAGCAGCTTAGGGGAGAATCCGGGACTAGTAGCCAAAAACATTCAGTACTTC. The full variable domain, its missing parts supplied by reference TRBV11-2 and TRBJ2-4, is EAGVAQSPRYKIIEKRQSVAFWCNPISGHATLYWYQQILGQGPKLLIQFQNNGVVDDSQLPKDRFSAERLKGVDSTLKIQPAKLEDSAVYLCASSLGENPGLVAKNIQYFGAGTRLSVL.

A few counts support this clonotype. V is TRBV29-1 and J is TRBJ2-5; 9 bases align to TRBD2. J gave up 5 bases and V 6 bases, and 7 bases lay outside the gene matches. Germline lookup yields CDR1 SQVTM and CDR2 ANQGSEA. The CDR3 has 13 amino acids. Here the CDR3 DNA reads TGCAGCGTGGGCCCTAGCGGGACGGAGACCCAGTACTTC. Its protein product is CSVGPSGTETQYF.

The chain links TRBV30 to TRBJ2-1, with 13 nucleotides matching TRBD2. Germline trimming cut 3 bases from V and 5 bases from J; bases unmatched to any gene: 1. From germline, CDR1 is GTSNPN and CDR2 SVGIG (reference sequence). The CDR3 is 14 amino acids. CDR3 bases: TGTGCCTGGAGCGGACTAGCGGGGGACAATGAGCAGTTCTTC. This gives the protein CAWSGLAGDNEQFF.

The V gene is TRBV6-6, the J gene TRBJ2-6; no reliable D call. CDR1 is MNHNY, CDR2 SVGAGI, per germline (reference sequence). The ends were cut back, 2 bases at V and 2 bases at J, with 4 bases in the middle. CDR3 size: 14 residues. The CDR3 loop reads CASSYAPGANVLTF. In DNA, the CDR3 is TGTGCCAGCAGTTACGCGCCTGGGGCCAACGTCCTGACTTTC.

This clonotype was seen many times. This chain links TRBV4-3 with TRBJ2-5; 10 bases agree with TRBD2. Germline V gives CDR1 LGHNA, CDR2 YSLEER. The length of the CDR3 is 15 residues. J was trimmed by 4 bases and V by 3 bases; bases with no gene match: 5. CDR3 amino acids: CASSQGLAPAETQYF. The CDR3, as DNA: TGCGCCAGCAGCCAGGGACTAGCGCCAGCAGAGACCCAGTACTTC.

This clonotype was observed a handful of times. V gene TRBV15 combines with J gene TRBJ1-5, with unresolved D. In germline, CDR1 is LNHNV, CDR2 YYDKDF (reference sequence). The CDR3 sequence is 15 residues long. V shed 1 base and J shed 1 base, with 8 bases lying between them. The CDR3: CATSRARMSNQPQHF. CDR3 DNA: TGTGCCACCAGCAGAGCCAGGATGAGCAATCAGCCCCAGCATTTT.

This clonotype was seen only a few times. This sequence joins TRBV7-9 and TRBJ2-6; maybe TRBD2 (6 bases). CDR1 and CDR2 from the germline V gene are SEHNR and FQNEAQ (reference sequence). The CDR3 length is 17 residues. V was pared by 1 base and J by 0 bases, with 10 bases between. The CDR3 protein is CASSLGRRASGANVLTF. CDR3 nucleotides: TGTGCCAGCAGCTTAGGACGGAGGGCCTCTGGGGCCAACGTCCTGACTTTC.

The chain employs TRBV5-1 and TRBJ2-1, with 12 bases fitting TRBD2. The CDR3 length is 18 residues. V lost 3 bases to trimming and J lost 0 bases; unmatched junction nucleotides: 7. Germline CDR1 is SGHRS and CDR2 is YFSETQ. The CDR3 DNA reads TGCGCCAGCAGCTCGGGACTAGCGGGTTCGAGCTCCTACAATGAGCAGTTCTTC. Encoded protein: CASSSGLAGSSSYNEQFF.

The rearrangement links TRBV3-1 to TRBJ2-7, with 11 nucleotides matching TRBD2. With the DNA end fitting TRBJ2-5 better, the J assignment may be wrong. The CDR3 extends over 16 amino acids. CDR1 and CDR2 (germline): LGHDT, YNNKEL (reference sequence). In DNA form, the CDR3 reads TGTGCCAGCAGCCATCCGGGACTAGCGGTCCAAGAGACCCAGTACTTC. Translated, it gives CASSHPGLAVQETQYF.

Only a few counts were recorded for this clonotype. The chain uses TRBV5-6 and TRBJ2-1; D is perhaps TRBD2 (6 bases). From germline, CDR1 is SGHDT and CDR2 YYEEEE. Trimming removed 1 base from V and 4 bases from J, with 9 bases in between. The CDR3 has 14 residues. The CDR3 reads CASSLTSPYNEQFF. CDR3 DNA sequence: TGTGCCAGCAGCTTGACTAGCCCATACAATGAGCAGTTCTTC.

This clonotype was picked up many times. This chain uses TRBV12-3 or TRBV12-4 with TRBJ1-1; 8 bases agree with TRBD1. The CDR3 loop spans 14 amino acids. V was clipped by 6 bases and J by 1 base; unmatched bases: 4. CDR3 sequence reads: CASSAQGGNTEAFF. The CDR3 DNA reads as TGTGCCAGCAGCGCACAGGGGGGGAACACTGAAGCTTTCTTT.

The V gene is TRBV12-3 or TRBV12-4, the J gene TRBJ2-5; 7 bases are shared with TRBD1. This CDR3 has 15 residues. Trimming removed 0 bases from V and 4 bases from J; junction bases left unmatched: 5. The CDR3 loop reads CASSLARAGGETQYF. The DNA for the CDR3 is TGTGCCAGCAGTTTAGCGAGGGCAGGGGGAGAGACCCAGTACTTC.

This clonotype was observed many times. The chain recombines TRBV29-1 with TRBJ2-7; possibly TRBD1 or TRBD2 for D (5 bases each). V was shortened by 1 base and J by 0 bases, with 19 bases between the two germline ends. Germline loops: CDR1 SQVTM, CDR2 ANQGSEA. The CDR3 length is 17 residues. The CDR3 DNA sequence: TGCAGCGTTGAAGGGTTTTTTAGGGGACCGAGCTCCTACGAGCAGTACTTC. As protein: CSVEGFFRGPSSYEQYF.